The following is a T cell receptor (beta chain) sequence with its context. The antigen is unknown. This record belongs to a study of T cell repertoires in cytomegalovirus infection. Study background: Recently identified HLA-C-restricted CMV epitopes were among the peptides used. Public TCR beta signatures indicated both CMV infection and matching HLA type. Points from the study as a whole: The ex vivo response was dominated by HLA-C-restricted CMV-specific TCR beta clonotypes.

The CDR3 sequence is 16 residues long. V was clipped by 5 bases and J by 0 bases, with 15 bases between them. Using its own MiXCR run on the reads, TCRdb lists one record per CDR3 protein. The sample lists under 850,000 distinct CDR3 sequences; roughly 33% were seen once. V gene TRBV12-3 or TRBV12-4 combines with J gene TRBJ2-3; a possible D gene is TRBD2 (5 bases). The sequencing used cultured PBMCs, collected from culture after CMV antigen stimulation. The receptor comes from a human donor in good health (CMV status not recorded). Some clones in this sample may be carry-over from other donors' samples. The CDR3 sequence is CASSRGPLESTDTQYF. DNA of the CDR3: TGTGCCAGCAGTCGAGGGCCCCTCGAGAGCACAGATACGCAGTATTTT.